The 31 T cell receptor beta chains presented below share a single source sample, sequenced in a study of T cell repertoires in cytomegalovirus infection. TCRdb re-called the reads with MiXCR, one entry per CDR3 protein. The sample consists of about 260,000 distinct CDR3 sequences, approximately 8.3% of them appearing once. Sample: PBMCs. The receptors were sampled from a human donor in good health (CMV status not recorded). Some clones in this sample may be carry-over from other donors' samples.

The table lists this clonotype with many counts. The chain carries TRBV19 and TRBJ2-1, with D tentatively TRBD2 (5 bases). Germline-derived CDR1 and CDR2 are LNHDA and SQIVND (reference sequence). This CDR3 spans 15 amino acids. V was clipped by 2 bases and J by 2 bases, with 10 bases between them. As DNA, the CDR3 is TGTGCCAGTAGTATAAACGGGGTCGCCTACAATGAGCAGTTCTTC. Translated: CASSINGVAYNEQFF.

This clonotype was counted at least ten times. The chain uses TRBV7-2 and TRBJ2-7; weak D call: TRBD2 (5 bases). V was cut by 5 bases and J by 2 bases, with 10 bases left in between. The CDR3 covers 13 residues. Germline V gene lookup returns CDR1 SGHTA and CDR2 FQGNSA. CDR3 sequence (DNA): TGTGCCAGCAGCCATGGACTGGCCTACGAGCAGTACTTC. Residues: CASSHGLAYEQYF.

A few counts support this clonotype. The chain uses TRBV6-2 or TRBV6-3 and TRBJ2-5, with TRBD2 matching 15 bases. This CDR3 comprises 16 residues. Losses at the gene ends were 2 bases for V and 2 bases for J; bases not matched to a gene: 0. Per the germline V gene, CDR1 is MNHEY and CDR2 is SVGEGT. The CDR3: CASSYGLAGGQETQYF. CDR3 nucleotide sequence: TGTGCCAGCAGTTACGGACTAGCGGGGGGGCAAGAGACCCAGTACTTC.

The V gene is TRBV5-6, the J gene TRBJ2-3; D is undetermined. The CDR3 runs 15 residues. The V end lost 4 bases, the J end lost 2 bases, and 14 bases lay between the germline ends. Germline CDR1 reads SGHDT; CDR2 reads YYEEEE. Here the CDR3 reads CASSPTRPTTDTQYF. The DNA of the CDR3 is TGTGCCAGCAGCCCTACGAGACCCACCACAGATACGCAGTATTTT.

This chain uses TRBV6-7 with TRBJ1-6; D is uncertain. TRBV6-7 is given ORF status, its function remaining uncertain. The ends were cut back, 6 bases at V and 4 bases at J, with 13 bases in the middle. This CDR3 is built from 15 residues. CDR3 residues: CASRGPGLYNSPLHF. CDR3 coding DNA: TGTGCCAGCAGGGGCCCCGGGCTTTATAATTCACCCCTCCACTTT.

This clonotype was counted at least ten times. This chain connects TRBV7-2 to TRBJ2-1, with TRBD1 matching over 7 bases. The CDR3 is 13 amino acids. Germline-derived CDR1 and CDR2 are SGHTA and FQGNSA. V shed 1 base and J 8 bases; nucleotides not matched to a gene: 2. The DNA for the CDR3 is TGTGCCAGCAGCTTAGTACAGGGGTATGAGCAGTTCTTC. Encoded protein: CASSLVQGYEQFF.

The chain links TRBV20-1 to TRBJ1-2; a weak D match, TRBD1 (6 bases). Germline V lookup: CDR1 DFQATT, CDR2 SNEGSKA (reference sequence). This CDR3 has 15 amino acids. The V end lost 0 bases, the J end lost 6 bases, and 17 bases lay between the germline ends. CDR3 coding DNA: TGCAGTGCTAGAGACGGGCCGAGGGGGATTAATGGCTACACCTTC. Residues: CSARDGPRGINGYTF.

This clonotype was picked up a small number of times. The chain recombines TRBV20-1 with TRBJ1-1, with D possibly being TRBD1 (5 bases). The V end lost 0 bases, the J end lost 2 bases, and 10 bases lay between the germline ends. The germline V gene has CDR1 DFQATT and CDR2 SNEGSKA (reference sequence). The CDR3 is 14 residues long. CDR3: CSARDRQGNTEAFF. CDR3 sequence (DNA): TGCAGTGCTAGAGATCGTCAGGGAAACACTGAAGCTTTCTTT.

This clonotype occurred many times. V is TRBV7-8 and J is TRBJ1-2; 7 bases are a match to TRBD1. Germline V gene lookup returns CDR1 SGHVS and CDR2 FQNEAQ. The CDR3 length is 16 residues. Trimming removed 0 bases from V and 4 bases from J; junction bases left unmatched: 8. The CDR3 protein is CASSLASQGGFYGYTF. In DNA, the CDR3 is TGTGCCAGCAGCTTAGCGTCCCAGGGGGGGTTCTATGGCTACACCTTC.

This clonotype has a count of ten or more. The CDR3 DNA follows: TGTGCCAGCAGGTTGACTAGCGGGAGTATCCATGAGCAGTTCTTC. It specifies CASRLTSGSIHEQFF. This chain uses TRBV7-2 with TRBJ2-1; 12 bases map to TRBD2. With 6 bases clipped from V and 8 bases from J, the junction kept 8 bases outside the gene matches. The CDR3 totals 15 residues. Looked up from germline, CDR1 is SGHTA and CDR2 is FQGNSA.

This clonotype has ten or more counts. The V and J genes are TRBV7-2 and TRBJ1-2; 11 bases align to TRBD1. Germline V gene data show CDR1 as SGHTA and CDR2 as FQGNSA. CDR3 length: 16 residues. Trimming at V came to 5 bases and at J to 3 bases, leaving 8 bases not matched to a gene. The CDR3 bases are TGTGCCAGCAGCAGAGAGGGGACAGGGGGGGACTATGGCTACACCTTC. Its protein product is CASSREGTGGDYGYTF.

This clonotype was seen a few times. The rearrangement links TRBV6-2 or TRBV6-3 to TRBJ2-7; possibly TRBD1 or TRBD2 for D (5 bases each). The CDR3 runs to 14 residues. Germline-derived CDR1 and CDR2 are MNHEY and SVGEGT. Trimming left V 9 bases short and J 5 bases short, with 20 bases between. The CDR3, as DNA: TGTGCCAGTGCAGAGAGGGGACCCTGGGACGAGCAGTACTTC. Translation gives CASAERGPWDEQYF.

This clonotype turned up a few times. The J gene is TRBJ2-5, the V gene TRBV20-1; TRBD1 might be the D (6 bases). Per the germline V gene, CDR1 is DFQATT and CDR2 is SNEGSKA (reference sequence). The CDR3 consists of 14 residues. The V end lost 0 bases, the J end lost 6 bases, and 14 bases lay between the germline ends. For the CDR3, the DNA is TGCAGTGCTAGAGACCTACAGGGCCGACAGACCCAGTACTTC. Amino acid sequence: CSARDLQGRQTQYF.

This clonotype has ten or more counts. The J gene is TRBJ2-1, the V gene TRBV7-2; perhaps D is TRBD1 or TRBD2 (5 bases each). The CDR3 has 14 amino acids. The germline V and J ends were trimmed by 5 bases and 3 bases, with 11 bases remaining between them. In germline, CDR1 is SGHTA, CDR2 FQGNSA. This CDR3 is CASSPWDGYNEQFF. DNA of the CDR3: TGTGCCAGCAGCCCCTGGGACGGCTACAATGAGCAGTTCTTC.

This clonotype has a handful of counts. The chain joins TRBV11-2 to TRBJ2-5; D uncertain. This CDR3 has 13 amino acids. The ends were cut back, 5 bases at V and 5 bases at J, with 12 bases in the middle. Per germline, CDR1 SGHAT and CDR2 FQNNGV. The CDR3 DNA reads TGTGCCAGCAGCGACCGCCCCCGGGAGACCCAGTACTTC. Translated: CASSDRPRETQYF.

This clonotype was counted only a few times. The J gene is TRBJ1-5, the V gene TRBV29-1; 7 nucleotides line up with TRBD1. In germline, CDR1 is SQVTM, CDR2 ANQGSEA. The CDR3 covers 13 residues. V lost 4 bases, J lost 2 bases, and 2 bases stayed unmatched. The CDR3 coding sequence is TGCAGCGTTGGAGGGGGCGGCAATCAGCCCCAGCATTTT. This translates into CSVGGGGNQPQHF.

This chain links TRBV28 with TRBJ1-5; 7 nucleotides agree with TRBD1. Trimming removed 6 bases from V and 9 bases from J; junction bases left unmatched: 5. Germline V gene data show CDR1 as MDHEN and CDR2 as SYDVKM. The CDR3 sequence is 12 residues long. This chain's CDR3 is CASSSQGRPQHF. The CDR3 nucleotides are TGTGCCAGCAGCTCACAGGGGAGGCCCCAGCATTTT. The variable domain in full, completed from reference TRBV28 and TRBJ1-5, reads DVKVTQSSRYLVKRTGEKVFLECVQDMDHENMFWYRQDPGLGLRLIYFSYDVKMKEKGDIPEGYSVSREKKERFSLILESASTNQTSMYLCASSSQGRPQHFGDGTRLSIL.

The V and J genes are TRBV5-1 and TRBJ2-6, with D maybe TRBD1 (6 bases). Germline CDR1 SGHRS, CDR2 YFSETQ. The CDR3 sequence is 14 residues long. Trimming left V 5 bases short and J 2 bases short, with 8 bases between. CDR3 sequence: CASRQGPGANVLTF. The DNA for the CDR3 is TGCGCCAGCAGACAGGGTCCTGGGGCCAACGTCCTGACTTTC.

There are many counts of this clonotype. The V gene is TRBV7-2, the J gene TRBJ1-6; no firm D call. The V end was cut by 1 base, the J end by 7 bases, with 17 bases between. The germline V gene encodes CDR1 SGHTA and CDR2 FQGNSA. This CDR3 has 17 amino acids. The CDR3 DNA follows: TGTGCCAGCAGCTTAGGTGGTGCAGCCACTTCGAATTCACCCCTCCACTTT. Translation: CASSLGGAATSNSPLHF.

This clonotype was observed at least ten times. This sequence joins TRBV6-2 or TRBV6-3 and TRBJ2-6; tentative D call: TRBD1 (6 bases). V lost 2 bases to trimming and J lost 0 bases, with 20 bases between them. The CDR3 has 20 amino acids. Germline assignment: CDR1 MNHEY and CDR2 SVGEGT. Here the CDR3 reads CASSYVRGTITGSGANVLTF. In DNA form, the CDR3 reads TGTGCCAGCAGTTACGTCAGGGGAACCATTACTGGCTCTGGGGCCAACGTCCTGACTTTC.

This clonotype was counted between two and nine times. The J gene is TRBJ2-6, the V gene TRBV19; a possible D gene is TRBD1 (6 bases). The CDR3 covers 17 residues. The V end lost 6 bases, the J end lost 0 bases, and 15 bases lay between the germline ends. Germline-derived CDR1 and CDR2 are LNHDA and SQIVND (reference sequence). The CDR3 here is CASRTTGQRSGANVLTF. The CDR3 bases are TGTGCCAGTAGAACTACGGGACAACGCTCTGGGGCCAACGTCCTGACTTTC.

V gene TRBV23-1 combines with J gene TRBJ2-7; D might be TRBD1 (5 bases). TRBV23-1 is an open reading frame whose function is uncertain. The V gene lost 8 bases and the J gene lost 2 bases, with 10 bases spanning the gap. The length of the CDR3 is 12 residues. As DNA, the CDR3 is TGCGCCAGCGGTACAGGAGCCTACGAGCAGTACTTC. This gives the protein CASGTGAYEQYF.

This clonotype was seen many times. J is TRBJ2-2 and V is TRBV7-8; TRBD1 might be the D (7 bases). V gave up 4 bases and J gave up 7 bases, with 16 bases separating them. From germline, CDR1 is SGHVS and CDR2 FQNEAQ. CDR3 size: 15 residues. CDR3 loop: CASSSTGFSGGELFF. The CDR3 DNA is TGTGCCAGCAGCTCGACAGGGTTTAGCGGCGGGGAGCTGTTTTTT.

This clonotype was seen ten or more times. The chain uses TRBV7-2 and TRBJ1-6; unclear D gene. With 5 bases removed from V and 5 bases from J, the gap between germline ends came to 7 bases. This CDR3 has 13 amino acids. Looked up from germline, CDR1 is SGHTA and CDR2 is FQGNSA. In DNA form, the CDR3 reads TGTGCCAGCAGCCACAGCAATAATTCACCCCTCCACTTT. It encodes CASSHSNNSPLHF.

The table lists this clonotype with many counts. The V gene is TRBV6-4, the J gene TRBJ2-1, with a weak D call TRBD2 (5 bases). CDR1 MRHNA and CDR2 SNTAGT come from the germline V gene. V was shortened by 4 bases and J by 9 bases, with 19 bases between the two germline ends. The CDR3 spans 15 residues. For the CDR3, the DNA is TGTGCCAGCAGTGTGAGGCCAAGCGCGGCGGGTGAGCAGTTCTTC. As protein: CASSVRPSAAGEQFF.

This clonotype was observed a few times. This chain connects TRBV29-1 to TRBJ2-7; 10 bases are a match to TRBD1. This CDR3 comprises 14 residues. V gave up 4 bases and J gave up 5 bases; unmatched junction bases: 8. Germline V gene lookup returns CDR1 SQVTM and CDR2 ANQGSEA. The CDR3 spells CSVAETGGLDEQYF. CDR3 coding DNA: TGCAGCGTTGCCGAGACAGGGGGCCTCGACGAGCAGTACTTC.

This clonotype was found many times. This CDR3 reads CASSLATGSYEQYF. DNA of the CDR3: TGTGCCAGCAGTTTAGCGACAGGCTCCTACGAGCAGTACTTC. This sequence joins TRBV12-3 or TRBV12-4 and TRBJ2-7, with D tentatively TRBD1 (6 bases). The CDR3 covers 14 residues. Trimming removed 0 bases from V and 0 bases from J, with 6 bases in between.

Many counts were recorded for this clonotype. V and J are TRBV6-1 and TRBJ2-7; D is undetermined. The V gene's germline CDR1 is MNHNS and CDR2 SASEGT. The CDR3 runs 15 residues. Trimming removed 6 bases from V and 5 bases from J, with 20 bases in between. The CDR3 region is CASRSTHPAADEQYF. Here the CDR3 DNA reads TGTGCCAGCAGGTCGACACACCCTGCAGCCGACGAGCAGTACTTC.

The chain combines TRBV19 with TRBJ2-2; maybe TRBD1 (5 bases). This CDR3 has 12 residues. Trimming cost V 6 bases and J 9 bases, with 11 bases left between them. Germline V gene sequence: CDR1 LNHDA, CDR2 SQIVND (reference sequence). The CDR3 DNA sequence: TGTGCCAGTAGCCAGGGTGGCTGGGAGCTGTTTTTT. Amino acids: CASSQGGWELFF.

This clonotype showed up many times. The chain has TRBV5-1 and TRBJ1-1, with D tentatively TRBD1 (6 bases). Germline CDR1 is SGHRS and CDR2 is YFSETQ. The CDR3 is 15 amino acids. The V end was cut by 2 bases, the J end by 4 bases, with 15 bases between. CDR3: CASSLRQGRTTEAFF. The CDR3 DNA sequence: TGCGCCAGCAGCTTAAGGCAGGGGAGGACCACTGAAGCTTTCTTT.

This clonotype was counted only a few times. The J gene is TRBJ1-1, the V gene TRBV6-8, with a tentative D call TRBD1 (6 bases). The CDR3 is made up of 13 amino acids. The germline V gene encodes CDR1 MNHGY and CDR2 SAAAGT. The CDR3 DNA is TGTGCGGCCCTGGGGGGGGGGCACACTGAAGCTTTCTTT. Translating gives CAALGGGHTEAFF.